Described below is a single T cell receptor beta chain sequence and its context. Its antigen is not identified. This sample is drawn from a study of CD8 T cells in ankylosing spondylitis. Findings and caveats of the study: The study identified a TCR beta motif of eight highly homologous variants that appeared characteristic of ankylosing spondylitis blood. Clones tied to disease were said to be significantly enriched in matched ankylosing spondylitis synovial fluid. The authors found the disease-linked clones to be CD8+ and relatively rare in peripheral blood.

Libraries for TCR beta were made by quantitative 5'-RACE with molecular barcodes. TCRdb reprocessed the 5' RACE reads via MiXCR and lists one record per CDR3 protein. The sample shows 350,000 or so distinct CDR3 sequences, around 7.6% of them seen only once. Germline loops: CDR1 SGHAT, CDR2 FQNNGV. V lost 3 bases to trimming and J lost 5 bases, with 8 bases between them. The CDR3 totals 13 residues. The chain recombines TRBV11-2 with TRBJ2-1; a weak D match, TRBD1 (5 bases). Sequenced: blood, either unsorted or a sorted T cell fraction (not recorded which). The TCR was taken from a male donor with ankylosing spondylitis. The CDR3 DNA is TGTGCCAGCAGCTTTGACAGAAACAATGAGCAGTTCTTC. It codes for CASSFDRNNEQFF.